This T cell receptor (beta chain) was obtained from a study of T-cell memory formation after mild COVID-19. General study findings and limits: The CD4+ clones that contracted clustered mainly within CM and EM, and the CD8+ clones concentrated in EMRA.

This clonotype was observed at least ten times. What it binds is unknown. MiXCR was run by TCRdb on the 5' RACE reads, yielding one entry per CDR3 protein. The table lists hundreds of thousands of distinct CDR3 sequences, roughly an eighth of them singletons, with about 24% in the top ten. V lost 5 bases to trimming and J lost 5 bases; unmatched junction nucleotides: 12. The CDR3 is made up of 16 amino acids. Source material: PBMCs or a T cell subset sorted from them (not recorded which). This sequence was found in a man between 18 and 29 years old who had mild COVID-19 (a few samples of this study predate the infection). Cell type and time point are not known. The chain employs TRBV12-3 or TRBV12-4 and TRBJ2-3; TRBD1 matches at 8 bases. The CDR3 here is CASSPPRQGTGDTQYF. CDR3 DNA sequence: TGTGCCAGCAGTCCCCCGCGACAGGGGACTGGAGATACGCAGTATTTT.